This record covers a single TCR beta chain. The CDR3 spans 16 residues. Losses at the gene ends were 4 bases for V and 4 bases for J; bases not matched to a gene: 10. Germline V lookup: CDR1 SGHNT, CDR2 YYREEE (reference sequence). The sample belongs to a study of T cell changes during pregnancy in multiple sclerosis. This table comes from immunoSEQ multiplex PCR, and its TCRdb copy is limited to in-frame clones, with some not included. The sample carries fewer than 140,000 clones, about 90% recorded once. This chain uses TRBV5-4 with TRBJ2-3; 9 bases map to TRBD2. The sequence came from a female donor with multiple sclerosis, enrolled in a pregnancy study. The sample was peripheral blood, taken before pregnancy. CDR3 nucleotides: TGTGCCAGCAGCCTCGGGGGAGCGGGAGGTCCAGATACGCAGTATTTT. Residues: CASSLGGAGGPDTQYF.